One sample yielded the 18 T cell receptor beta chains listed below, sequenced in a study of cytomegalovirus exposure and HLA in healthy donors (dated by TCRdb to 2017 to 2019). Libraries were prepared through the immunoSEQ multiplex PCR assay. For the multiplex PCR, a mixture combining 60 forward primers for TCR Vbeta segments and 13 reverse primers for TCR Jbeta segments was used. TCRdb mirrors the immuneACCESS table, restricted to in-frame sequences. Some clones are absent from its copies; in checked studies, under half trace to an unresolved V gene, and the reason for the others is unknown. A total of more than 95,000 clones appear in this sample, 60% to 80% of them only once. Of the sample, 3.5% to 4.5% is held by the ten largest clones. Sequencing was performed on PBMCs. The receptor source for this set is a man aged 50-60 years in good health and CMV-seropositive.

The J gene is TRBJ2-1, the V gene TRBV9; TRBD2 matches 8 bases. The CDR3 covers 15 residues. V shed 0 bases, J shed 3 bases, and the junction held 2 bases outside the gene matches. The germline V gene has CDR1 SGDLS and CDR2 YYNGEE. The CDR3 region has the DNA TGTGCCAGCAGCGTAGAGGCGGGAGGCTACAATGAGCAGTTCTTC. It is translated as CASSVEAGGYNEQFF.

CDR3 loop: CASSSVGALADTQYF. The CDR3 region has the DNA TGTGCCAGCAGCTCTGTGGGAGCTTTGGCAGATACGCAGTATTTT. The gene calls are TRBV7-2 and TRBJ2-3; possible D gene TRBD2, 5 bases. The CDR3 totals 15 residues. Germline V gene lookup returns CDR1 SGHTA and CDR2 FQGNSA. Trimming pared 4 bases from V and 4 bases from J, leaving 15 bases between.

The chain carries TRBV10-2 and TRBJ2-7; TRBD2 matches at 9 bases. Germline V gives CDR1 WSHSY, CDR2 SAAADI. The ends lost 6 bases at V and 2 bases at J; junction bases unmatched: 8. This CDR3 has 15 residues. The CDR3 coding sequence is TGCGCCAGCAGCCTTCTAGCGGGACCCACCTACGAGCAGTACTTC. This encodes CASSLLAGPTYEQYF.

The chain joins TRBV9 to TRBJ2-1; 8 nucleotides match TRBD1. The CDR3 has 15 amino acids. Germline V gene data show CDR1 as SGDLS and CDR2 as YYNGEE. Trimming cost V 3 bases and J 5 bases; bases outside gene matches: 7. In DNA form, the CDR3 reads TGTGCCAGCAGCGCAGGACAGGGTTCTCACAATGAGCAGTTCTTC. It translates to CASSAGQGSHNEQFF.

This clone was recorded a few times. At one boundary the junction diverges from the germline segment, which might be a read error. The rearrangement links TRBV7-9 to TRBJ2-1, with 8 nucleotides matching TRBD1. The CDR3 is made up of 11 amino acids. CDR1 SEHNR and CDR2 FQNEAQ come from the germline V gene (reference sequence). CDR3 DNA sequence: TGTTCCAGCAGTCCAGACAGGGGGCAGTTCTTC. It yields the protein CSSSPDRGQFF.

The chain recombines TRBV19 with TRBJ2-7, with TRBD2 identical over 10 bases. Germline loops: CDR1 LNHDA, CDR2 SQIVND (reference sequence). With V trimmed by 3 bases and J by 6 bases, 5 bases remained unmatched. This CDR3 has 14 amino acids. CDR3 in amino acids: CASSILAGDSEQYF. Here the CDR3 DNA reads TGTGCCAGTAGTATCCTAGCGGGAGATAGCGAGCAGTACTTC.

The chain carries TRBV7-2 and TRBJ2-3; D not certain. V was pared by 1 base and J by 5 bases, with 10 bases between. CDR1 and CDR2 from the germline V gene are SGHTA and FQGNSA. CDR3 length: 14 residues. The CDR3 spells CASSLGAQLDTQYF. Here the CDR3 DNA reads TGTGCCAGCAGCTTAGGGGCCCAACTAGATACGCAGTATTTT.

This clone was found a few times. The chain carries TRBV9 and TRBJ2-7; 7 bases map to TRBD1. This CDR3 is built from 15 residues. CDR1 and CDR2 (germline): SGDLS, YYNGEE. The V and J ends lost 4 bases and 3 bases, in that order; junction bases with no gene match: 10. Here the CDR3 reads CASSPTGTAFYEQYF. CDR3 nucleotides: TGTGCCAGCAGCCCCACCGGGACAGCGTTCTACGAGCAGTACTTC.

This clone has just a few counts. CDR3 bases: TGTGCCAGCAGCCAAGATGCGTATGAGCAGTACTTC. It codes for CASSQDAYEQYF. The chain has TRBV14 and TRBJ2-7; D uncertain. Germline values: CDR1 SGHDN, CDR2 FVKESK. Trimming took off 0 bases at V and 7 bases at J, with 7 bases between the two ends. The CDR3 contains 12 residues.

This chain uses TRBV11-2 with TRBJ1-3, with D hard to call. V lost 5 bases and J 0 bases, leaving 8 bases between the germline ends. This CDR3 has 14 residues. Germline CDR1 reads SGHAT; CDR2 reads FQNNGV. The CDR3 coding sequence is TGTGCCAGCAGCCCCGGGAGCTCTGGAAACACCATATATTTT. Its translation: CASSPGSSGNTIYF.

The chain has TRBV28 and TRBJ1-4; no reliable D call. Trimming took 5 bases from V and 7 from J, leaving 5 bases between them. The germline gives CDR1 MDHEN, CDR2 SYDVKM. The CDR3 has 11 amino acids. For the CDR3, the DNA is TGTGCCAGCAGTAGGAGTGAAAAACTGTTTTTT. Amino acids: CASSRSEKLFF.

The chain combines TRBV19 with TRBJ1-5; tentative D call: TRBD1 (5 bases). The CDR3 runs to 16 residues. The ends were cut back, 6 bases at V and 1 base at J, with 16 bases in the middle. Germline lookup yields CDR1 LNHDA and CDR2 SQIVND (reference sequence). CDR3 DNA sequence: TGTGCCAGTAGACGCTCCACAGGCCTGAGCAATCAGCCCCAGCATTTT. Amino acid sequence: CASRRSTGLSNQPQHF.

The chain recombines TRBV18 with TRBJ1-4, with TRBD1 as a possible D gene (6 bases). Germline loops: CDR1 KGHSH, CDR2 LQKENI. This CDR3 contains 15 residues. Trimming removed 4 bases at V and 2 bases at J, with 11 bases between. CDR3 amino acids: CASSRSTGTNEKLFF. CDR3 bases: TGTGCCAGCTCACGGAGTACAGGGACTAATGAAAAACTGTTTTTT.

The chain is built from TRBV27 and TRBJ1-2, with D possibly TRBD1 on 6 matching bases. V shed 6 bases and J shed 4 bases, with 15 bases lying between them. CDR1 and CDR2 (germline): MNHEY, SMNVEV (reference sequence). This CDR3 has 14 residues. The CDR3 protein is CASRHNTGTYGYTF. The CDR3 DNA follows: TGTGCCAGCAGACATAATACAGGGACCTATGGCTACACCTTC.

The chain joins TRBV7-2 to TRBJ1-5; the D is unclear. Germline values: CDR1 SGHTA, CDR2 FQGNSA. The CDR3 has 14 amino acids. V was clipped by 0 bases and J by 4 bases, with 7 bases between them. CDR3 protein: CASSLASLNQPQHF. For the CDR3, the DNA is TGTGCCAGCAGCTTAGCGTCACTGAATCAGCCCCAGCATTTT. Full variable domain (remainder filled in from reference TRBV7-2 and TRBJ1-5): GAGVSQSPSNKVTEKGKDVELRCDPISGHTALYWYRQSLGQGLEFLIYFQGNSAPDKSGLPSDRFSAERTGGSVSTLTIQRTQQEDSAVYLCASSLASLNQPQHFGDGTRLSIL.

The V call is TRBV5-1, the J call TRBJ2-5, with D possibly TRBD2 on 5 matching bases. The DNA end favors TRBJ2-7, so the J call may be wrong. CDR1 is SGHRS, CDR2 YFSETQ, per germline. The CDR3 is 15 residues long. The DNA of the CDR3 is TGCGCCAGCAGCTTGGACTACAACGCGGGTTACGAGCAGTACTTC. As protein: CASSLDYNAGYEQYF.

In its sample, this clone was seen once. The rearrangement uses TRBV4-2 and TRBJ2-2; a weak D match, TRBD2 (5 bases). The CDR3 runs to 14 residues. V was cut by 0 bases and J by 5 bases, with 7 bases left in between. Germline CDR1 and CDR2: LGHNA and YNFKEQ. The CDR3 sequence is CASSQDWETGELFF. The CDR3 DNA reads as TGTGCCAGCAGCCAAGATTGGGAGACCGGGGAGCTGTTTTTT.

Written as DNA, the CDR3 is TGTGCCAGTAGTATACTAAACTCTGGGGCCAACGTCCTGACTTTC. Protein product: CASSILNSGANVLTF. The gene calls are TRBV19 and TRBJ2-6; no definite D call. V dropped 2 bases and J dropped 0 bases, with 5 bases sitting between them. This CDR3 comprises 15 residues. Germline loops: CDR1 LNHDA, CDR2 SQIVND (reference sequence).